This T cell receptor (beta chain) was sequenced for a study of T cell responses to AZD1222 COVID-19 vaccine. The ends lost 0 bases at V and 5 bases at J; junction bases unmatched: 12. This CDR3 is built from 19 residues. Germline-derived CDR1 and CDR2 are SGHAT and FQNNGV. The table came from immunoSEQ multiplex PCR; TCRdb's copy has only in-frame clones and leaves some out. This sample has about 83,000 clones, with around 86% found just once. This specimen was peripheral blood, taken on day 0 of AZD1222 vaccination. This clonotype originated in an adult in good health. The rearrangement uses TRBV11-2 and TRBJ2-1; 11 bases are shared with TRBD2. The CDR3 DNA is TGTGCCAGCAGCTTAGATCAAGAACTAGCGGGAGTTGGGAACAATGAGCAGTTCTTC. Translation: CASSLDQELAGVGNNEQFF. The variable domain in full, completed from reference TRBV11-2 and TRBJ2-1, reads EAGVAQSPRYKIIEKRQSVAFWCNPISGHATLYWYQQILGQGPKLLIQFQNNGVVDDSQLPKDRFSAERLKGVDSTLKIQPAKLEDSAVYLCASSLDQELAGVGNNEQFFGPGTRLTVL.